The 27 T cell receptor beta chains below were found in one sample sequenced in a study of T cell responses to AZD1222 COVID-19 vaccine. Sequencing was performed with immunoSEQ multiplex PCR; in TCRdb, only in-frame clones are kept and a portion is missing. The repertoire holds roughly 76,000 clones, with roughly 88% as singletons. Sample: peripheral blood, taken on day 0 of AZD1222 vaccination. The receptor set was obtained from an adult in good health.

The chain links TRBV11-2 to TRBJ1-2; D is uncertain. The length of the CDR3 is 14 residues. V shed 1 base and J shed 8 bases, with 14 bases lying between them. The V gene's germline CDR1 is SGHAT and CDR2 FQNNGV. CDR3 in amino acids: CASSLVLGSEGYTF. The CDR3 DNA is TGTGCCAGCAGCTTAGTTTTGGGGTCGGAAGGCTACACCTTC. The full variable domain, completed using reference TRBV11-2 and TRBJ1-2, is EAGVAQSPRYKIIEKRQSVAFWCNPISGHATLYWYQQILGQGPKLLIQFQNNGVVDDSQLPKDRFSAERLKGVDSTLKIQPAKLEDSAVYLCASSLVLGSEGYTFGSGTRLTVV.

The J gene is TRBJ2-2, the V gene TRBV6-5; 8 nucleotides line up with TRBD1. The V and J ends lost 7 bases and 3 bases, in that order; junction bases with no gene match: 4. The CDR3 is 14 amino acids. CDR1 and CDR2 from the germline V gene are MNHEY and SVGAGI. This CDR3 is CASNGQGYTGELFF. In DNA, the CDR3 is TGTGCCAGCAACGGACAGGGTTACACCGGGGAGCTGTTTTTT.

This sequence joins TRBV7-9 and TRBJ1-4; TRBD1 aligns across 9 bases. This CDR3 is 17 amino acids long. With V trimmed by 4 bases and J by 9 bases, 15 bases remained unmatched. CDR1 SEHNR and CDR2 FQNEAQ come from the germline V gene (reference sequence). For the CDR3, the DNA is TGTGCCAGCAGCTGGGGCACAGGGGGCGGCCAGAAACAAAAACTGTTTTTT. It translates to CASSWGTGGGQKQKLFF.

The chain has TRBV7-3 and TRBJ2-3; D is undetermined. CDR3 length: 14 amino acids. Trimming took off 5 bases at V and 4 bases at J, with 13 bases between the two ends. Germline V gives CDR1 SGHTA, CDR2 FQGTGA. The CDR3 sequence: CASSPKVPADTQYF. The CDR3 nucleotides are TGTGCCAGCAGCCCGAAAGTCCCGGCAGATACGCAGTATTTT. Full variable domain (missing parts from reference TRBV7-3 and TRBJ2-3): GAGVSQTPSNKVTEKGKYVELRCDPISGHTALYWYRQSLGQGPEFLIYFQGTGAADDSGLPNDRFFAVRPEGSVSTLKIQRTERGDSAVYLCASSPKVPADTQYFGPGTRLTVL.

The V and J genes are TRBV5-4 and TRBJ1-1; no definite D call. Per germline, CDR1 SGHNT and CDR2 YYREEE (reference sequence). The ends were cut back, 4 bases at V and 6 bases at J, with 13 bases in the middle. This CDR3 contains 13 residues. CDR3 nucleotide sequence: TGTGCCAGCAGCCCCGGGAGACAACCTGAAGCTTTCTTT. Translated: CASSPGRQPEAFF.

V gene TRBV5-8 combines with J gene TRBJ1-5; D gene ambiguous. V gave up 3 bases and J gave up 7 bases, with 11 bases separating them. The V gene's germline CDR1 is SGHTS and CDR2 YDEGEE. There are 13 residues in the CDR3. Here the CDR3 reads CASSWNPGQPQHF. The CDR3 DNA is TGTGCCAGCAGCTGGAACCCGGGGCAGCCCCAGCATTTT.

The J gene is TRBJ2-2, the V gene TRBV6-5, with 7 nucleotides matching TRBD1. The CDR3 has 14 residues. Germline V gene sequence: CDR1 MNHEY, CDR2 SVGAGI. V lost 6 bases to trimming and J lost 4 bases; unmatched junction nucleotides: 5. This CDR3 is CASRGAGGTGELFF. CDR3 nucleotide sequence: TGTGCCAGCAGAGGGGCAGGGGGCACCGGGGAGCTGTTTTTT.

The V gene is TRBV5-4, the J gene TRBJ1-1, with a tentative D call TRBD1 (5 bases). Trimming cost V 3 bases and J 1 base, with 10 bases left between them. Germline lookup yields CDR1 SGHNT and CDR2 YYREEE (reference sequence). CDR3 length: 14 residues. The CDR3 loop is CASSWGPENTEAFF. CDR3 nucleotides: TGTGCCAGCAGCTGGGGACCAGAGAACACTGAAGCTTTCTTT. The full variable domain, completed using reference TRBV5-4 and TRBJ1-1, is ETGVTQSPTHLIKTRGQQVTLRCSSQSGHNTVSWYQQALGQGPQFIFQYYREEENGRGNFPPRFSGLQFPNYSSELNVNALELDDSALYLCASSWGPENTEAFFGQGTRLTVV.

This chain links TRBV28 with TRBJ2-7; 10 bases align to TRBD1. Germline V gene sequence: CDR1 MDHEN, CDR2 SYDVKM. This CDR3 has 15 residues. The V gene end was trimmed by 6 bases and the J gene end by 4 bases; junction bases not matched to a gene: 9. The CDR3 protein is CASSLGQGVGYEQYF. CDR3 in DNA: TGTGCCAGCAGCCTTGGACAGGGGGTAGGGTACGAGCAGTACTTC.

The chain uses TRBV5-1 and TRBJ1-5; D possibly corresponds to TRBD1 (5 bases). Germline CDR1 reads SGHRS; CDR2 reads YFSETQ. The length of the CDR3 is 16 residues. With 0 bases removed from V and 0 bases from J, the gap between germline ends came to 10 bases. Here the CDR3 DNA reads TGCGCCAGCAGCTTGGGTCCAGGGAATAGCAATCAGCCCCAGCATTTT. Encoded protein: CASSLGPGNSNQPQHF.

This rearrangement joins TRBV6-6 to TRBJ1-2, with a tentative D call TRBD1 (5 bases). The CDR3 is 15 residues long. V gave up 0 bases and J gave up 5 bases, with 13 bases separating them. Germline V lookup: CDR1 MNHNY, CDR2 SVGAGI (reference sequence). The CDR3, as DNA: TGTGCCAGCAGTTACTCGAGAGACAGAAATTATGGCTACACCTTC. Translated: CASSYSRDRNYGYTF.

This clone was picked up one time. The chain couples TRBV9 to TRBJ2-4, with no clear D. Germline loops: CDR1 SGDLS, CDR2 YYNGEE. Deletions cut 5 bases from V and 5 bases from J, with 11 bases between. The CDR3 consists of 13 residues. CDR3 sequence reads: CASSRIGENIQYF. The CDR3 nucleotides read TGTGCCAGCAGTCGTATTGGGGAAAACATTCAGTACTTC.

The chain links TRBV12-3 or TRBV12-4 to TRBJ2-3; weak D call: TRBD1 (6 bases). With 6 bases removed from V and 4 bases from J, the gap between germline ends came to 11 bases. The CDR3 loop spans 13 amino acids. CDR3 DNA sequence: TGTGCCAGCAGAACAGGGCAAGCAGATACGCAGTATTTT. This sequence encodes CASRTGQADTQYF.

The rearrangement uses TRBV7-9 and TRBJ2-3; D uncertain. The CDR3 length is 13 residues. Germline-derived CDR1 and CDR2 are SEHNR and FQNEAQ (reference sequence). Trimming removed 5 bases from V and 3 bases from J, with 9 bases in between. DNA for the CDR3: TGTGCCAGCAGCCCCCTGGGAACAGATACGCAGTATTTT. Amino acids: CASSPLGTDTQYF.

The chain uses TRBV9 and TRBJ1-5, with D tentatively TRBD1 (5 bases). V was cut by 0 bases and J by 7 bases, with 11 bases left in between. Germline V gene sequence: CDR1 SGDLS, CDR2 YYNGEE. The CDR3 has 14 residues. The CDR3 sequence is CASSVGPGGQPQHF. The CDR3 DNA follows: TGTGCCAGCAGCGTAGGCCCGGGGGGGCAGCCCCAGCATTTT.

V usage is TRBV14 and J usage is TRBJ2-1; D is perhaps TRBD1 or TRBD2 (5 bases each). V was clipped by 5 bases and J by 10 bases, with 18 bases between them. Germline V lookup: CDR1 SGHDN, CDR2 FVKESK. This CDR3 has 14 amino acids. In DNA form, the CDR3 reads TGTGCCAGCAGCACCACGCTTACTGGGGACGAGCAGTTCTTC. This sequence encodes CASSTTLTGDEQFF.

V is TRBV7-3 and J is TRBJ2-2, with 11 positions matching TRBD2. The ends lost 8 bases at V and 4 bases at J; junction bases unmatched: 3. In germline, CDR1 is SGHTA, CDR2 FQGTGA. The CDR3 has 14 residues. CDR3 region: CASATSGGTGELFF. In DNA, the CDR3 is TGTGCCAGCGCCACTAGCGGGGGCACCGGGGAGCTGTTTTTT. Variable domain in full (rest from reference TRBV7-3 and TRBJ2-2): GAGVSQTPSNKVTEKGKYVELRCDPISGHTALYWYRQSLGQGPEFLIYFQGTGAADDSGLPNDRFFAVRPEGSVSTLKIQRTERGDSAVYLCASATSGGTGELFFGEGSRLTVL.

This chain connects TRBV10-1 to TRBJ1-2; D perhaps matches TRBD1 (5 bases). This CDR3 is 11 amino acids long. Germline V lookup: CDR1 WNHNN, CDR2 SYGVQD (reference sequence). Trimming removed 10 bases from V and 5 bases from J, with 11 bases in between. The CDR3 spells CATGTEYGYTF. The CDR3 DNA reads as TGCGCCACCGGGACCGAGTATGGCTACACCTTC.

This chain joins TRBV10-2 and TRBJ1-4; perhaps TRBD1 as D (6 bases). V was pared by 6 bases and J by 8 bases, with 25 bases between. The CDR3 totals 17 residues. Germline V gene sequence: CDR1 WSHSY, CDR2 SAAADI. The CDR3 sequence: CASSRAGGQNGYEKLFF. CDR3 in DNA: TGCGCCAGCAGCCGGGCGGGGGGGCAGAACGGCTACGAAAAACTGTTTTTT.

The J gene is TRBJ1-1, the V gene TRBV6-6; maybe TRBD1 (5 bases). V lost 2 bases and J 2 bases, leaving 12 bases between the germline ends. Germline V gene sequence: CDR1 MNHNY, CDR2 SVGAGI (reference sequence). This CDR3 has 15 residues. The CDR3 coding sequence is TGTGCCAGCAGTTACGGGGGGATCATTAACACTGAAGCTTTCTTT. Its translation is CASSYGGIINTEAFF.

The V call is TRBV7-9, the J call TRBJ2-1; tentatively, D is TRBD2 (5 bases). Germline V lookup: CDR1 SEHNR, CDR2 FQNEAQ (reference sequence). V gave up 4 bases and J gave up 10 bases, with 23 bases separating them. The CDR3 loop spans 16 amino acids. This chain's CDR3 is CASSSQAVTMSGEQFF. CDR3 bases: TGTGCCAGCAGCTCACAAGCGGTTACAATGAGTGGGGAGCAGTTCTTC.

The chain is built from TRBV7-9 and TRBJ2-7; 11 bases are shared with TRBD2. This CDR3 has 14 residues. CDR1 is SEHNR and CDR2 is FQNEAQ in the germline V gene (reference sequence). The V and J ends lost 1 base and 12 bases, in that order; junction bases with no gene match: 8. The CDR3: CASSLVATSGTRYV. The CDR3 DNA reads TGTGCCAGCAGCTTAGTGGCGACTAGCGGGACTCGGTACGTC.

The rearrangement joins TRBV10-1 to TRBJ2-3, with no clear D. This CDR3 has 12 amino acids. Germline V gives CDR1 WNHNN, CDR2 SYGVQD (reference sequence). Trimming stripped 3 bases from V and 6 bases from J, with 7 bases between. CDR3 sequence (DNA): TGCGCCAGCAGTGAAGGGTCCGATACGCAGTATTTT. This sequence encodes CASSEGSDTQYF.

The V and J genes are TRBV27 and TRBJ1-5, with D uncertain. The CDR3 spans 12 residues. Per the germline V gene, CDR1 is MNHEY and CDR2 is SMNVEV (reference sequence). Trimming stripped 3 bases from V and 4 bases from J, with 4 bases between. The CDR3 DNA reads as TGTGCCAGCAGTTTCCGGAATCAGCCCCAGCATTTT. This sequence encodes CASSFRNQPQHF.

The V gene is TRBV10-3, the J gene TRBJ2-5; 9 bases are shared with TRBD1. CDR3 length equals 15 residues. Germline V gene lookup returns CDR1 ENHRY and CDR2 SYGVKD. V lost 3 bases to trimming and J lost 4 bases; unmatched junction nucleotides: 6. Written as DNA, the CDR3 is TGTGCCATCAGTGACCCCAAGGGACAGGGAGAGACCCAGTACTTC. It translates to CAISDPKGQGETQYF.

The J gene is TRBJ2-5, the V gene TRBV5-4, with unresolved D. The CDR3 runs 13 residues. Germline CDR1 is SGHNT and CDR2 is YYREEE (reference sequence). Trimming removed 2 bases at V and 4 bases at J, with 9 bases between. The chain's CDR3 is CASSFLPGETQYF. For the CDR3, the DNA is TGTGCCAGCAGCTTTTTGCCCGGAGAGACCCAGTACTTC.

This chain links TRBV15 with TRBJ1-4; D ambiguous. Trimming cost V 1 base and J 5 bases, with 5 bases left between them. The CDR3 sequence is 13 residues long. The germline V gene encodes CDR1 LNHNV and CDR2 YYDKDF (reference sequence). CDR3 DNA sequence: TGTGCCACCAGCAGAGGACCGAATGAAAAACTGTTTTTT. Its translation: CATSRGPNEKLFF.